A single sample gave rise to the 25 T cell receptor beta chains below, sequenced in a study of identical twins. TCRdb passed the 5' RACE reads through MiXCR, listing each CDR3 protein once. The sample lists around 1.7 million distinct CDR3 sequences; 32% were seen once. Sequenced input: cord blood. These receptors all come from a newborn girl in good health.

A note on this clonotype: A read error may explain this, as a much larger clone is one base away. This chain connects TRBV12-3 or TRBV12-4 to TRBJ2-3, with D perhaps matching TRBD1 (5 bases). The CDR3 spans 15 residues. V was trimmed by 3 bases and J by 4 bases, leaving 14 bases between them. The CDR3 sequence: CASSLTAISADTQYF. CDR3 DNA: TGTGCCAGCAGTTTGACAGCCATTTCCGCAGATACGCAGTATTTT.

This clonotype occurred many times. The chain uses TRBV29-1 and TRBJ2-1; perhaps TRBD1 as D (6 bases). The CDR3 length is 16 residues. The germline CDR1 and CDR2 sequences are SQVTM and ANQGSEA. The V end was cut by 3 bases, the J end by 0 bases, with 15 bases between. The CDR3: CSVDQAGQSSYNEQFF. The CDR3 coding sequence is TGCAGCGTTGACCAGGCCGGACAGAGCTCCTACAATGAGCAGTTCTTC.

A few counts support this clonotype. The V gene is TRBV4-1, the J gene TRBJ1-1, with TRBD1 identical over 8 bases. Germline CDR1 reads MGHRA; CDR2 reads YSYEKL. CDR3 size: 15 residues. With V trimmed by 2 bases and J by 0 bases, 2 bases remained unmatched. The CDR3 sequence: CASSQRTGLNTEAFF. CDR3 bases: TGCGCCAGCAGCCAACGGACAGGGTTGAACACTGAAGCTTTCTTT.

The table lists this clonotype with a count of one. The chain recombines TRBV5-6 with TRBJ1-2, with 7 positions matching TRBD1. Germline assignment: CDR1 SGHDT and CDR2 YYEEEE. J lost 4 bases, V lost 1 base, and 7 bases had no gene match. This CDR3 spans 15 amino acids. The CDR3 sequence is CASSLKTGKVYGYTF. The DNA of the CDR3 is TGTGCCAGCAGCTTGAAGACAGGGAAGGTCTATGGCTACACCTTC. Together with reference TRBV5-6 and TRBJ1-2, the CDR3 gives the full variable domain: DAGVTQSPTHLIKTRGQQVTLRCSPKSGHDTVSWYQQALGQGPQFIFQYYEEEERQRGNFPDRFSGHQFPNYSSELNVNALLLGDSALYLCASSLKTGKVYGYTFGSGTRLTVV.

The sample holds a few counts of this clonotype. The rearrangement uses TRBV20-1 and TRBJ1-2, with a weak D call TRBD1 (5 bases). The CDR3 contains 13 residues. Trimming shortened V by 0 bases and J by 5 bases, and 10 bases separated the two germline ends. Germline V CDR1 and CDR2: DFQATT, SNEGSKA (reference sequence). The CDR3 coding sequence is TGCAGTGCTAGAGATGGCAGGGAGTATGGCTACACCTTC. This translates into CSARDGREYGYTF.

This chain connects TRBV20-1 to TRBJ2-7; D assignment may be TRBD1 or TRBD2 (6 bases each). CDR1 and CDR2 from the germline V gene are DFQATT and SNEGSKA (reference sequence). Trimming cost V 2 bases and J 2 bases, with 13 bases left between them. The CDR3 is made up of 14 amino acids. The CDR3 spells CSARRGDFTYEQYF. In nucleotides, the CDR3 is TGCAGTGCTAGAAGGGGGGACTTTACCTACGAGCAGTACTTC.

The DNA of the CDR3 is TGTGCCAGCAGCTCAGAGTGGGGGTACGAGCAGTACTTC. This encodes CASSSEWGYEQYF. The V and J genes are TRBV7-7 and TRBJ2-7; tentatively, D is TRBD1 or TRBD2 (5 bases each). Trimming shortened V by 4 bases and J by 4 bases, and 11 bases separated the two germline ends. Germline CDR1 and CDR2: SSHAT and FNYEAQ (reference sequence). This CDR3 is 13 amino acids long. Together with reference TRBV7-7 and TRBJ2-7, the CDR3 gives the full variable domain: GAGVSQSPRYKVTKRGQDVTLRCDPISSHATLYWYQQALGQGPEFLTYFNYEAQPDKSGLPSDRFSAERPEGSISTLTIQRTEQRDSAMYRCASSSEWGYEQYFGPGTRLTVT.

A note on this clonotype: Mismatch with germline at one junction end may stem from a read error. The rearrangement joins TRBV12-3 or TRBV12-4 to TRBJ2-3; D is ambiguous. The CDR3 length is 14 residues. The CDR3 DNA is TGTGCCAGCAGTTTTCGGGTGAGCGCAGATACGCAATATTTT. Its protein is CASSFRVSADTQYF.

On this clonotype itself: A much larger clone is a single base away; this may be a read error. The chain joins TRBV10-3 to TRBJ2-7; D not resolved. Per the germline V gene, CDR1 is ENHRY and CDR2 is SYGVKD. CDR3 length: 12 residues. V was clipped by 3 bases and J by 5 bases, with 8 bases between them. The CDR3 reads CAISDQSHEQYF. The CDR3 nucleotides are TGTGCCATCAGTGACCAGTCCCACGAGCAGTACTTC.

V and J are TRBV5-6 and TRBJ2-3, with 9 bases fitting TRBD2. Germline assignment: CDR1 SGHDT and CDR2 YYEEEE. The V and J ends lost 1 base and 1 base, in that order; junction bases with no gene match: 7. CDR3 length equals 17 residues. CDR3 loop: CASSLRIAGVRTDTQYF. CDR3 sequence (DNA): TGTGCCAGCAGCTTGAGGATAGCGGGGGTCCGCACAGATACGCAGTATTTT.

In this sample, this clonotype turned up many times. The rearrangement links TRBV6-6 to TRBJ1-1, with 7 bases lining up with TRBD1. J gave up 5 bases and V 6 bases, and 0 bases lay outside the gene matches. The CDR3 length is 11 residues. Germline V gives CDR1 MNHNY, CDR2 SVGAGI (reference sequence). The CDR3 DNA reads TGTGCCAGCAGGACAGGGACTGAAGCTTTCTTT. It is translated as CASRTGTEAFF.

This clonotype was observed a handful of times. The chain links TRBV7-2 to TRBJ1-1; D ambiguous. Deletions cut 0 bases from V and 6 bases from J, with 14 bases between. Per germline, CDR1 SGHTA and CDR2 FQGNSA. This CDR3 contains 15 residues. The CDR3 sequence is CASSLASGLGSEAFF. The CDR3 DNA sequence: TGTGCCAGCAGCTTAGCGTCAGGCTTGGGCTCTGAAGCTTTCTTT.

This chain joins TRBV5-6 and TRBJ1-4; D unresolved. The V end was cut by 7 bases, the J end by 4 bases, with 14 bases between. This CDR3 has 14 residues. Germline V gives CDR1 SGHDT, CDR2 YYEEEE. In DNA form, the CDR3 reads TGTGCCAGCGGGTGGGCAGGAGTTAATGAAAAACTGTTTTTT. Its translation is CASGWAGVNEKLFF.

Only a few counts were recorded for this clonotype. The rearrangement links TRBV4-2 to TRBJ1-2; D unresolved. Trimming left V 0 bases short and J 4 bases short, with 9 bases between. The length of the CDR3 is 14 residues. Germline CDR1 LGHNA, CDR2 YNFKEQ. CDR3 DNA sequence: TGTGCCAGCAGCCAAGATGGTTGGGGCTATGGCTACACCTTC. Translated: CASSQDGWGYGYTF.

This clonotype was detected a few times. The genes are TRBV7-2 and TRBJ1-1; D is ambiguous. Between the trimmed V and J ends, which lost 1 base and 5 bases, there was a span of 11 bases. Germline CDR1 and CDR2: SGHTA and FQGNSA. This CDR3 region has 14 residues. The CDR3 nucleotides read TGTGCCAGCAGCTTAGTGGTCGGGAGTACTGAAGCTTTCTTT. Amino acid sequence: CASSLVVGSTEAFF. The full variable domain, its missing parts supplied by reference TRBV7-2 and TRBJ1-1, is GAGVSQSPSNKVTEKGKDVELRCDPISGHTALYWYRQSLGQGLEFLIYFQGNSAPDKSGLPSDRFSAERTGGSVSTLTIQRTQQEDSAVYLCASSLVVGSTEAFFGQGTRLTVV.

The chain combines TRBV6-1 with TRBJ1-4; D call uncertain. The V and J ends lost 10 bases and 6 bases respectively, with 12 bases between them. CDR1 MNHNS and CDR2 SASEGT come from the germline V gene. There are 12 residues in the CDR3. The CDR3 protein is CATQSFDEKLFF. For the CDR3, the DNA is TGTGCCACCCAATCTTTCGATGAAAAACTGTTTTTT.

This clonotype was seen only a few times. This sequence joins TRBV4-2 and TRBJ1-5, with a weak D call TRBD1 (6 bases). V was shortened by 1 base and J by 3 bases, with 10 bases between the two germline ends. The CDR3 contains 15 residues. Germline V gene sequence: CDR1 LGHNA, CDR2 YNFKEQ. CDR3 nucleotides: TGTGCCAGCAGCCAAGGAAGGGGGGCCAATCAGCCCCAGCATTTT. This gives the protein CASSQGRGANQPQHF.

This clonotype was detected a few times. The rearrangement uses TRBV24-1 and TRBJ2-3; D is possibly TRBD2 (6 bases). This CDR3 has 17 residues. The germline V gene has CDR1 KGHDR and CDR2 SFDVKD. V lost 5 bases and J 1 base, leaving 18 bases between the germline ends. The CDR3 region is CATSAPPGAGGTDTQYF. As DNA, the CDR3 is TGTGCCACCAGTGCCCCGCCGGGAGCAGGAGGCACAGATACGCAGTATTTT.

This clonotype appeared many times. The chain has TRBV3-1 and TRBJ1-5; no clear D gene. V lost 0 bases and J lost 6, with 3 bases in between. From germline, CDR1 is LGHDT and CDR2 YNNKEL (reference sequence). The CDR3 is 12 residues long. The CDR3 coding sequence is TGTGCCAGCAGCCAAGAGGGTCAGCCCCAGCATTTT. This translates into CASSQEGQPQHF.

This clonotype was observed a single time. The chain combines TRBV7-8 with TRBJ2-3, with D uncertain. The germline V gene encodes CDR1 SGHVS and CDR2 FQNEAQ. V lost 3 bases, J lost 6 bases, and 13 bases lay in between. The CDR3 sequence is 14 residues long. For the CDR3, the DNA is TGTGCCAGCAGCTTGGCCGGGTCCCGGGATACGCAGTATTTT. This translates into CASSLAGSRDTQYF.

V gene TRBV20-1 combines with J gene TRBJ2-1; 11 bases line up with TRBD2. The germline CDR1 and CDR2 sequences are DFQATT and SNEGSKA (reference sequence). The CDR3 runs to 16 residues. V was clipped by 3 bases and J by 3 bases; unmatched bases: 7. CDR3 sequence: CSASPASGRHYNEQFF. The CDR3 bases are TGCAGTGCTAGCCCGGCTAGCGGGAGGCACTACAATGAGCAGTTCTTC.

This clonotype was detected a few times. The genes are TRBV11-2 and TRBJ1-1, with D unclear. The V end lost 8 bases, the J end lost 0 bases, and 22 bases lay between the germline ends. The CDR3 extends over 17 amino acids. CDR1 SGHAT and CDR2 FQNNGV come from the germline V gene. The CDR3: CASSRQRRSSLNTEAFF. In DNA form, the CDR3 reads TGTGCCAGCTCCCGGCAGCGGAGATCTTCCTTGAACACTGAAGCTTTCTTT.

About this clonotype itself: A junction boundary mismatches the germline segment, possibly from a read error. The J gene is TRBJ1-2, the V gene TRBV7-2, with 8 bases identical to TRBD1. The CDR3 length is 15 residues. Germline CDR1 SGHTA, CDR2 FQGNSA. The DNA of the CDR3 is TGTGCCAGCACCTTATCACAGGGGGCTAACTATGGCTACACCTTC. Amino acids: CASTLSQGANYGYTF.

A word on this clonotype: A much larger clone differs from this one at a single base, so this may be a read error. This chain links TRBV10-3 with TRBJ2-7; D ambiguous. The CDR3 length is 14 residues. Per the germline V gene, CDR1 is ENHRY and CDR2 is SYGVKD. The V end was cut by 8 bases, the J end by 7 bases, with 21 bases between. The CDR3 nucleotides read TGTGCCATCCGTGGTGACGGCTCCTACAATGAGCAGTACTTC. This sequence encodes CAIRGDGSYNEQYF.

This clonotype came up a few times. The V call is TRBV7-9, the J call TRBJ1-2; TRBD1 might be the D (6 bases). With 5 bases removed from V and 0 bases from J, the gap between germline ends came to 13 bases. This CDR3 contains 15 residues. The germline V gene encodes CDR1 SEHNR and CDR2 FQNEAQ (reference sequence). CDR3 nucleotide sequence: TGTGCCAGCAGCCGCACAGGGTTTACTAACTATGGCTACACCTTC. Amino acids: CASSRTGFTNYGYTF. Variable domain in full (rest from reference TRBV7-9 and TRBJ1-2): DTGVSQNPRHKITKRGQNVTFRCDPISEHNRLYWYRQTLGQGPEFLTYFQNEAQLEKSRLLSDRFSAERPKGSFSTLEIQRTEQGDSAMYLCASSRTGFTNYGYTFGSGTRLTVV.